The 29 T cell receptor beta chains below come from one sample, sequenced in a study of T cell responses to AZD1222 COVID-19 vaccine. The table came from immunoSEQ multiplex PCR; TCRdb's copy has only in-frame clones and leaves some out. The table lists about 170,000 clones, about nine tenths of them singletons, with around 2.9% in the top ten. Sequences were derived from peripheral blood, sampled on day 0 of AZD1222 vaccination. These receptors were obtained from an adult in good health.

The chain uses TRBV27 and TRBJ1-5; TRBD1 is a possible D gene (5 bases). Trimming removed 1 base at V and 8 bases at J, with 12 bases between. Per germline, CDR1 MNHEY and CDR2 SMNVEV (reference sequence). The CDR3 runs 14 residues. The CDR3 nucleotides are TGTGCCAGCAGTTTATGGGGGGGGGTGAAGCCCCAGCATTTT. This codes for CASSLWGGVKPQHF.

The rearrangement uses TRBV19 and TRBJ1-1; no clear D gene. Germline V gene lookup returns CDR1 LNHDA and CDR2 SQIVND (reference sequence). There are 15 residues in the CDR3. V lost 6 bases and J lost 2, with 16 bases in between. The CDR3 protein is CASRAPRDPNTEAFF. CDR3 bases: TGTGCCAGTAGAGCCCCCAGAGATCCCAACACTGAAGCTTTCTTT.

Worth noting for this clone: The identical CDR3 is also encoded by other nucleotide sequences in the sample. The CDR3 spells CASSLQGYGYTF. DNA of the CDR3: TGTGCCAGTAGTCTACAGGGTTACGGCTACACCTTC. V gene TRBV19 combines with J gene TRBJ1-2, with D perhaps matching TRBD1 (6 bases). V was clipped by 5 bases and J by 8 bases, with 12 bases between them. The CDR3 has 12 residues. Germline lookup yields CDR1 LNHDA and CDR2 SQIVND (reference sequence).

This clone was observed a single time. This rearrangement joins TRBV9 to TRBJ2-1; 8 nucleotides agree with TRBD2. Germline lookup yields CDR1 SGDLS and CDR2 YYNGEE. This CDR3 spans 15 amino acids. The V segment lost 3 bases and the J segment 9 bases; nucleotides outside the gene matches: 11. The chain's CDR3 is CASSATGGRLIEQFF. The CDR3 DNA is TGTGCCAGCAGCGCCACGGGGGGGCGGTTGATTGAGCAGTTCTTC.

The rearrangement uses TRBV11-2 and TRBJ2-1; D not certain. The CDR3 loop spans 11 amino acids. V was trimmed by 7 bases and J by 10 bases, leaving 11 bases between them. Germline V gives CDR1 SGHAT, CDR2 FQNNGV. CDR3 sequence (DNA): TGTGCCAGCACCGGTTCTTTCGAGCAGTTCTTC. Translating it yields CASTGSFEQFF.

The rearrangement joins TRBV3-1 (or the pseudogene TRBV3-2) to TRBJ2-7; D remains unclear. The germline CDR1 and CDR2 sequences are LGHDT and YNNKEL (reference sequence). This CDR3 is 13 amino acids long. The V and J ends lost 1 base and 3 bases respectively, with 7 bases between them. The CDR3 spells CASSQGPSYEQYF. CDR3 nucleotide sequence: TGTGCCAGCAGCCAAGGGCCAAGCTACGAGCAGTACTTC.

Here the CDR3 DNA reads TGTGCCAGCAGCGTAGGACAGGCGGGGAATAATTCACCCCTCCACTTT. It codes for CASSVGQAGNNSPLHF. The J gene is TRBJ1-6, the V gene TRBV9, with D possibly matching TRBD1 (6 bases). Germline lookup yields CDR1 SGDLS and CDR2 YYNGEE. The V and J ends lost 0 bases and 5 bases respectively, with 12 bases between them. The CDR3 runs to 16 residues.

This chain links TRBV7-8 with TRBJ2-1, with TRBD2 as a possible D gene (5 bases). The CDR3 sequence is 15 residues long. Germline values: CDR1 SGHVS, CDR2 FQNEAQ. Trimming took off 3 bases at V and 9 bases at J, with 18 bases between the two ends. CDR3 in amino acids: CASSLDGVDRPEQFF. CDR3 in DNA: TGTGCCAGCAGCTTGGACGGGGTCGATAGACCTGAGCAGTTCTTC.

The rearrangement uses TRBV3-1 (or the pseudogene TRBV3-2) and TRBJ1-5, with TRBD1 as a possible D gene (5 bases). This CDR3 spans 15 amino acids. The V gene lost 4 bases and the J gene lost 0 bases, with 10 bases spanning the gap. Germline V CDR1 and CDR2: LGHDT, YNNKEL (reference sequence). The CDR3 nucleotides are TGTGCCAGCAGCCCGGACATTAATAGCAATCAGCCCCAGCATTTT. It translates to CASSPDINSNQPQHF.

This chain uses TRBV9 with TRBJ2-7; 8 positions match TRBD2. Trimming took 4 bases from V and 6 from J; bases not matched to a gene: 12. The CDR3 extends over 15 amino acids. Germline CDR1 reads SGDLS; CDR2 reads YYNGEE. The CDR3 here is CASSPSAGGTGEQYF. The DNA of the CDR3 is TGTGCCAGCAGCCCTTCTGCGGGGGGAACTGGCGAGCAGTACTTC.

The rearrangement links TRBV5-4 to TRBJ1-2; D is unresolved. Trimming took off 2 bases at V and 8 bases at J, with 10 bases between the two ends. CDR1 is SGHNT and CDR2 is YYREEE in the germline V gene (reference sequence). The CDR3 consists of 12 residues. The CDR3, as DNA: TGTGCCAGCAGCTTTAGCGAGGGAGGCTACACCTTC. Translating it yields CASSFSEGGYTF.

The genes are TRBV6-2 or TRBV6-3 and TRBJ2-7; D call uncertain. Germline CDR1 and CDR2: MNHEY and SVGEGT. V shed 2 bases and J shed 2 bases, with 7 bases lying between them. The CDR3 runs to 13 residues. The CDR3 DNA reads TGTGCCAGCAGTTACGTGGGCGCCTACGAGCAGTACTTC. The encoded protein is CASSYVGAYEQYF.

This rearrangement joins TRBV3-1 (or the pseudogene TRBV3-2) to TRBJ1-2, with a weak D call TRBD1 (5 bases). Trimming took off 8 bases at V and 2 bases at J, with 12 bases between the two ends. Per the germline V gene, CDR1 is LGHDT and CDR2 is YNNKEL (reference sequence). The CDR3 is 13 residues long. This CDR3 is CASGPGPNYGYTF. The CDR3, as DNA: TGTGCCAGCGGGCCGGGACCCAACTATGGCTACACCTTC.

V usage is TRBV7-9 and J usage is TRBJ1-3; D might be TRBD1 (6 bases). Trimming removed 5 bases at V and 0 bases at J, with 11 bases between. Germline CDR1 and CDR2: SEHNR and FQNEAQ (reference sequence). The CDR3 has 15 amino acids. CDR3 sequence reads: CASSVTTGSGNTIYF. In nucleotides, the CDR3 is TGTGCCAGCAGCGTTACGACAGGCTCTGGAAACACCATATATTTT.

The rearrangement uses TRBV3-1 (or the pseudogene TRBV3-2) and TRBJ1-2, with D possibly matching TRBD1 (6 bases). V shed 3 bases and J shed 4 bases, with 18 bases lying between them. Germline V gives CDR1 LGHDT, CDR2 YNNKEL (reference sequence). The CDR3 is made up of 16 amino acids. CDR3 in amino acids: CASSQEGTTGPYGYTF. The CDR3 bases are TGTGCCAGCAGCCAGGAGGGTACAACAGGGCCCTATGGCTACACCTTC.

The chain links TRBV2 to TRBJ1-4; tentative D call: TRBD1 (6 bases). V lost 7 bases, J lost 7 bases, and 13 bases lay in between. This CDR3 is 13 amino acids long. Germline CDR1 is SNHLY and CDR2 is FYNNEI. CDR3 sequence (DNA): TGTGCCAGCACACAGGGCGGGGGTGAAAAACTGTTTTTT. Translating it yields CASTQGGGEKLFF.

Note on this clone: Other nucleotide sequences in the sample specify the same CDR3. The chain joins TRBV6-5 to TRBJ1-5, with D unclear. Trimming left V 6 bases short and J 3 bases short, with 12 bases between. This CDR3 is 14 amino acids long. The germline CDR1 and CDR2 sequences are MNHEY and SVGAGI. The CDR3 DNA is TGTGCCAGCAGCTACGACGGCACCAATCAGCCCCAGCATTTT. Its translation: CASSYDGTNQPQHF.

The DNA of the CDR3 is TGTGCCAGTAGTATAAGAGGGAGCTCTGGAAACACCATATATTTT. Amino acid sequence: CASSIRGSSGNTIYF. The chain links TRBV19 to TRBJ1-3, with D hard to call. The CDR3 length is 15 residues. The V gene's germline CDR1 is LNHDA and CDR2 SQIVND (reference sequence). V lost 2 bases and J 0 bases, leaving 8 bases between the germline ends.

This chain links TRBV6-5 with TRBJ2-3, with D hard to call. V gave up 5 bases and J gave up 5 bases, with 11 bases separating them. Germline loops: CDR1 MNHEY, CDR2 SVGAGI. There are 13 residues in the CDR3. CDR3 coding DNA: TGTGCCAGCAGTCCATCTAAAAAAGATACGCAGTATTTT. It encodes CASSPSKKDTQYF.

The DNA for the CDR3 is TGTGCCAGCAGCCGTCTGGACCCCCAAGAGACCCAGTACTTC. It codes for CASSRLDPQETQYF. The chain recombines TRBV11-1 with TRBJ2-5; D is unresolved. The CDR3 extends over 14 amino acids. Trimming took off 5 bases at V and 1 base at J, with 11 bases between the two ends. The V gene's germline CDR1 is SGHAT and CDR2 FQDESV (reference sequence).

The chain links TRBV19 to TRBJ1-6, with D unclear. The CDR3 sequence is 16 residues long. V dropped 3 bases and J dropped 6 bases, with 15 bases sitting between them. Germline assignment: CDR1 LNHDA and CDR2 SQIVND (reference sequence). The CDR3 sequence is CASSIQHRGPNSPLHF. In DNA form, the CDR3 reads TGTGCCAGTAGTATCCAGCATAGAGGACCTAATTCACCCCTCCACTTT.

The gene calls are TRBV4-3 and TRBJ2-6; 7 nucleotides agree with TRBD2. The J segment lost 2 bases and the V segment lost 0 bases, leaving 4 bases of the junction unmatched. The CDR3 contains 17 residues. Germline CDR1 is LGHNA and CDR2 is YSLEER. CDR3 DNA: TGCGCCAGCAGCCAAGAGTCCGGGACTACTGGGGCCAACGTCCTGACTTTC. It codes for CASSQESGTTGANVLTF.

The V and J genes are TRBV6-5 and TRBJ1-1; D is unclear. The CDR3 spans 14 residues. From germline, CDR1 is MNHEY and CDR2 SVGAGI. Trimming removed 4 bases from V and 5 bases from J, with 14 bases in between. CDR3 nucleotide sequence: TGTGCCAGCAGTTCAGCATCCGGCGGGACTGAAGCTTTCTTT. It translates to CASSSASGGTEAFF.

The chain couples TRBV7-8 to TRBJ2-5; 9 bases map to TRBD2. Germline CDR1 SGHVS, CDR2 FQNEAQ. This CDR3 spans 16 amino acids. V shed 5 bases, J shed 5 bases, and the junction held 12 bases outside the gene matches. The CDR3 spells CASSLRSGRSGETQYF. The CDR3 DNA sequence: TGTGCCAGCAGCCTTAGAAGCGGGAGGTCTGGCGAGACCCAGTACTTC.

This sequence joins TRBV6-2 or TRBV6-3 and TRBJ1-6; TRBD1 agrees at 7 bases. Germline-derived CDR1 and CDR2 are MNHEY and SVGEGT. V dropped 4 bases and J dropped 10; count of bases not matched to a gene: 7. CDR3 size: 14 residues. CDR3 amino acids: CASSFGTERSPLHF. The CDR3 bases are TGTGCCAGCAGTTTCGGGACAGAGCGCTCACCCCTCCACTTT.

The V gene is TRBV5-1, the J gene TRBJ2-1; D ambiguous. V was clipped by 4 bases and J by 10 bases, with 9 bases between them. Germline CDR1 reads SGHRS; CDR2 reads YFSETQ. This CDR3 spans 11 amino acids. The CDR3 sequence is CASSDFREQFF. For the CDR3, the DNA is TGCGCCAGCAGCGACTTCAGGGAGCAGTTCTTC.

The rearrangement uses TRBV6-5 and TRBJ1-4; 8 bases map to TRBD1. This CDR3 has 15 amino acids. CDR1 MNHEY and CDR2 SVGAGI come from the germline V gene. The V and J ends lost 5 bases and 2 bases, in that order; junction bases with no gene match: 4. The CDR3 region is CASSIRQGTNEKLFF. The CDR3 nucleotides read TGTGCCAGCAGTATAAGACAGGGGACTAATGAAAAACTGTTTTTT.

In this sample, this clone turned up a few times. The genes are TRBV29-1 and TRBJ1-1; D remains unclear. The ends were cut back, 3 bases at V and 0 bases at J, with 11 bases in the middle. The CDR3 loop spans 14 amino acids. Germline V gene sequence: CDR1 SQVTM, CDR2 ANQGSEA. The CDR3 loop reads CSVDKPGVNTEAFF. The CDR3 DNA is TGCAGCGTTGATAAACCGGGAGTGAACACTGAAGCTTTCTTT.

The rearrangement uses TRBV11-2 and TRBJ2-1; D is possibly TRBD2 (6 bases). In germline, CDR1 is SGHAT, CDR2 FQNNGV. The V and J ends lost 5 bases and 5 bases respectively, with 16 bases between them. This CDR3 has 15 residues. CDR3 sequence: CASSPEGLGNNEQFF. In nucleotides, the CDR3 is TGTGCCAGCAGCCCAGAGGGACTGGGCAACAATGAGCAGTTCTTC.